Listed below are T cell receptor beta chains from one sample, sequenced in a study of memory B cells and T cells in multiple sclerosis. Generated by immunoSEQ multiplex PCR, the TCRdb table keeps only in-frame clones and is missing some. The data contain approximately 47,000 clones, about four fifths of them singletons. No antigen is known for these receptors. The sequenced sample was PBMCs from blood kept in culture. The receptor set was obtained from a human donor with multiple sclerosis. Both conserved end residues are part of each CDR3. D genes are given only for firm matches. Where a row states a size, it is once, few, many or the class of an expanded clone; other rows omit it.

CDR3 DNA: TGTGCCAGCAGCGTGAGCCGGGATAGACCGTTCTTC; CDR3 protein: CASSVSRDRPFF; clone size: once; J gene: TRBJ2-1; V gene: TRBV2; D gene: NA
CDR3 DNA: TGTGCCAGCAGCTTAGCGGGGGGGCCCCCAGATACGCAGTATTTT; CDR3 protein: CASSLAGGPPDTQYF; clone size: NA; J gene: TRBJ2-3; V gene: TRBV9; D gene: TRBD2
CDR3 DNA: TGTGCCAGCAGTGCTACCTTTCTGGGAGGCAGGGACTACACCTTC; CDR3 protein: CASSATFLGGRDYTF; clone size: few; J gene: TRBJ1-2; V gene: TRBV6-1; D gene: NA
CDR3 DNA: TGTGCCAGCAGCTCCGTTCGGGAGGGGGACCTCACAGATACGCAGTATTTT; CDR3 protein: CASSSVREGDLTDTQYF; clone size: NA; J gene: TRBJ2-3; V gene: TRBV5-6; D gene: TRBD2
CDR3 DNA: TGCGCCAGCAGCTTCGGCCTAGCGTCTGAAAAACTGTTTTTT; CDR3 protein: CASSFGLASEKLFF; clone size: NA; J gene: TRBJ1-4; V gene: TRBV5-1; D gene: NA
CDR3 DNA: TGTGCCAGCAGCGTGGGGCCAGGGACAGGGCCGAACACTGAAGCTTTCTTT; CDR3 protein: CASSVGPGTGPNTEAFF; clone size: NA; J gene: TRBJ1-1; V gene: TRBV9; D gene: TRBD1
CDR3 DNA: TGCGCCAGCAGCCTGGGAGGGGTAGAAACCGGGGAGCTGTTTTTT; CDR3 protein: CASSLGGVETGELFF; clone size: NA; J gene: TRBJ2-2; V gene: TRBV5-1; D gene: TRBD2
CDR3 DNA: TGCAGCGTTAAGACTAGCGGGGGGTCCTACGAGCAGTACTTC; CDR3 protein: CSVKTSGGSYEQYF; clone size: few; J gene: TRBJ2-7; V gene: TRBV29-1; D gene: TRBD2
CDR3 DNA: TGTGCCAGCAGCCCGGGACCCTTCTACGAGCAGTACTTC; CDR3 protein: CASSPGPFYEQYF; clone size: NA; J gene: TRBJ2-7; V gene: TRBV11-3; D gene: NA
CDR3 DNA: TGTGCCTGGAGTTTGTGGGGAAACTATGGCTACACCTTC; CDR3 protein: CAWSLWGNYGYTF; clone size: NA; J gene: TRBJ1-2; V gene: TRBV30; D gene: NA
CDR3 DNA: TGTGCCAGTAGTATTGATAGGACACGAAATACCTACGAGCAGTACTTC; CDR3 protein: CASSIDRTRNTYEQYF; clone size: NA; J gene: TRBJ2-7; V gene: TRBV19; D gene: NA
CDR3 DNA: TGCAGTGCTAGCGATAACTATGGCTACACCTTC; CDR3 protein: CSASDNYGYTF; clone size: few; J gene: TRBJ1-2; V gene: TRBV20-1; D gene: NA
CDR3 DNA: TGTGCCAGCTCACCGGGACTAGCGGGGGGAGAGCAGTTCTTC; CDR3 protein: CASSPGLAGGEQFF; clone size: NA; J gene: TRBJ2-1; V gene: TRBV18; D gene: TRBD2
CDR3 DNA: TGTGCCAGCACCCAGACCGGGAGCCTGGGGGAGCAGTACTTC; CDR3 protein: CASTQTGSLGEQYF; clone size: NA; J gene: TRBJ2-7; V gene: TRBV6-5; D gene: NA
CDR3 DNA: TGTGCCAGCAGCCCACTAGCGGGGGGGCCGGGGCACACCGGGGAGCTGTTTTTT; CDR3 protein: CASSPLAGGPGHTGELFF; clone size: NA; J gene: TRBJ2-2; V gene: TRBV7-2; D gene: TRBD2
CDR3 DNA: TGTGCCAGCAGCCAAGATTCTAGCACAGATACGCAGTATTTT; CDR3 protein: CASSQDSSTDTQYF; clone size: NA; J gene: TRBJ2-3; V gene: TRBV4-2; D gene: NA
CDR3 DNA: TGTGCCATCAGCCGGACCGAGAACAATGAGCAGTTCTTC; CDR3 protein: CAISRTENNEQFF; clone size: NA; J gene: TRBJ2-1; V gene: TRBV10-3; D gene: NA
CDR3 DNA: TGTGCCAGTAGTATGAGAGTCGAGGAATCACCCCTCCACTTT; CDR3 protein: CASSMRVEESPLHF; clone size: NA; J gene: TRBJ1-6; V gene: TRBV19; D gene: NA
CDR3 DNA: TGTGCCAGCAGCTTATCTCCCACTAGGTCCTACGAGCAGTACTTC; CDR3 protein: CASSLSPTRSYEQYF; clone size: NA; J gene: TRBJ2-7; V gene: TRBV7-7; D gene: NA
CDR3 DNA: TGCAGCGTCCGATATACTGAAATGTATGGCTACACCTTC; CDR3 protein: CSVRYTEMYGYTF; clone size: NA; J gene: TRBJ1-2; V gene: TRBV29-1; D gene: NA
CDR3 DNA: TGTGCCAGTAGTATAGGGGGTAGCAATCAGCCCCAGCATTTT; CDR3 protein: CASSIGGSNQPQHF; clone size: few; J gene: TRBJ1-5; V gene: TRBV19; D gene: NA
CDR3 DNA: TGTGCCAGCAGCCCCATGTCAGGGCAGGGGAGCTATGGCTACACCTTC; CDR3 protein: CASSPMSGQGSYGYTF; clone size: NA; J gene: TRBJ1-2; V gene: TRBV9; D gene: NA
CDR3 DNA: TGTGCCAGCAGGAGCGGGTATGGCTACACCTTC; CDR3 protein: CASRSGYGYTF; clone size: once; J gene: TRBJ1-2; V gene: TRBV9; D gene: NA
CDR3 DNA: TGTGCCTGGAGTGGACAGGATGATCAGCCCCAGCATTTT; CDR3 protein: CAWSGQDDQPQHF; clone size: once; J gene: TRBJ1-5; V gene: TRBV30; D gene: NA
CDR3 DNA: TGCGCCAGCAGCCCCTCTAGCGGGGGGACATCCTACGAGCAGTACTTC; CDR3 protein: CASSPSSGGTSYEQYF; clone size: NA; J gene: TRBJ2-7; V gene: TRBV5-1; D gene: TRBD2
CDR3 DNA: TGTGCCAGCAGCCGAGGGACAGGGCCAGATACGCAGTATTTT; CDR3 protein: CASSRGTGPDTQYF; clone size: NA; J gene: TRBJ2-3; V gene: TRBV7-8; D gene: TRBD1
CDR3 DNA: TGTGCCAGCAGCTTAGCTAGTTTTCGACAGGGCGGAAATGAGCAGTTCTTC; CDR3 protein: CASSLASFRQGGNEQFF; clone size: NA; J gene: TRBJ2-1; V gene: TRBV7-2; D gene: TRBD1
CDR3 DNA: TGTGCCAGCAGCGGACAGCCGAACACTGAAGCTTTCTTT; CDR3 protein: CASSGQPNTEAFF; clone size: NA; J gene: TRBJ1-1; V gene: TRBV6-6; D gene: NA
CDR3 DNA: TGTGCCAGCAGTCTTCAGGGTATCACTGAAGCTTTCTTT; CDR3 protein: CASSLQGITEAFF; clone size: NA; J gene: TRBJ1-1; V gene: TRBV6-6; D gene: NA
CDR3 DNA: TGTGCCAGCAGCTCGGGGTTTGAAGCTTTCTTT; CDR3 protein: CASSSGFEAFF; clone size: NA; J gene: TRBJ1-1; V gene: TRBV7-3; D gene: NA
CDR3 DNA: TGTGCCAGCAGTTATAGGGGGGATACGCAGTATTTT; CDR3 protein: CASSYRGDTQYF; clone size: NA; J gene: TRBJ2-3; V gene: TRBV27; D gene: NA
CDR3 DNA: TGTGCCAGCAGTCTACAACGACAGGGCGGCTACACCTTC; CDR3 protein: CASSLQRQGGYTF; clone size: NA; J gene: TRBJ1-2; V gene: TRBV28; D gene: TRBD1
CDR3 DNA: TGTGCCTGGAGCGCCCAGAACACTGAAGCTTTCTTT; CDR3 protein: CAWSAQNTEAFF; clone size: NA; J gene: TRBJ1-1; V gene: TRBV30; D gene: NA
CDR3 DNA: TGCGCCAGCAGCTTGGAAACTAGCGGGGTCGACAATGAGCAGTTCTTC; CDR3 protein: CASSLETSGVDNEQFF; clone size: NA; J gene: TRBJ2-1; V gene: TRBV5-1; D gene: TRBD2
CDR3 DNA: TGTGCCAGCAGCCAAGTAAAGACAGGGAGGGAGACCCAGTACTTC; CDR3 protein: CASSQVKTGRETQYF; clone size: NA; J gene: TRBJ2-5; V gene: TRBV14; D gene: NA
CDR3 DNA: TGTGCCAGCAGCTTAGGACAGGGATGGGGACCCTCCTACGAGCAGTACTTC; CDR3 protein: CASSLGQGWGPSYEQYF; clone size: NA; J gene: TRBJ2-7; V gene: TRBV7-9; D gene: TRBD1
CDR3 DNA: TGCGCCAGCAGCTTGGGGATCCGGGACAGCTATGGCTACACCTTC; CDR3 protein: CASSLGIRDSYGYTF; clone size: NA; J gene: TRBJ1-2; V gene: TRBV5-1; D gene: TRBD1
CDR3 DNA: TGTGCCAGCAGCGCATTAGGGCCGGCTAGCACAGATACGCAGTATTTT; CDR3 protein: CASSALGPASTDTQYF; clone size: NA; J gene: TRBJ2-3; V gene: TRBV9; D gene: NA
CDR3 DNA: TGCGCCAGCGTAGCGGGCAGGGGCACTGAAGCTTTCTTT; CDR3 protein: CASVAGRGTEAFF; clone size: NA; J gene: TRBJ1-1; V gene: TRBV10-2; D gene: NA
CDR3 DNA: TGTGCCAGCAGTTACTCGGGGGCAACTAATGAAAAACTGTTTTTT; CDR3 protein: CASSYSGATNEKLFF; clone size: once; J gene: TRBJ1-4; V gene: TRBV6-5; D gene: NA
CDR3 DNA: TGTGCCAGCAGCCCCGGGGCTCCCATCCGGCAGTACTTC; CDR3 protein: CASSPGAPIRQYF; clone size: NA; J gene: TRBJ2-7; V gene: TRBV27; D gene: NA
CDR3 DNA: TGCGCCAGCAGCGCTGGGACAGAGGGAAACGGAAACACCATATATTTT; CDR3 protein: CASSAGTEGNGNTIYF; clone size: once; J gene: TRBJ1-3; V gene: TRBV10-1; D gene: TRBD1
CDR3 DNA: TGCAGCGGCGGACGGACCTTGGGCACTGAAGCTTTCTTT; CDR3 protein: CSGGRTLGTEAFF; clone size: few; J gene: TRBJ1-1; V gene: TRBV29-1; D gene: NA
CDR3 DNA: TGTGCCAGTAAGGACAGACACGATGAAGCTTTCTTT; CDR3 protein: CASKDRHDEAFF; clone size: NA; J gene: TRBJ1-1; V gene: TRBV19; D gene: NA
CDR3 DNA: TGTGCCAGCAGCCAAGGGACTAAGGACACTGAAGCTTTCTTT; CDR3 protein: CASSQGTKDTEAFF; clone size: NA; J gene: TRBJ1-1; V gene: TRBV4-2; D gene: NA
CDR3 DNA: TGCAGTGCTAGTCGGCAGGATGGCTACACCTTC; CDR3 protein: CSASRQDGYTF; clone size: once; J gene: TRBJ1-2; V gene: TRBV20-1; D gene: NA
CDR3 DNA: TGTGCCAGTAGTATAGATCAATTCAGGGGAGGGGGGTGCGAGCAGTACTTC; CDR3 protein: CASSIDQFRGGGCEQYF; clone size: NA; J gene: TRBJ2-7; V gene: TRBV19; D gene: NA
CDR3 DNA: TGTGCCAGCTCACCTGGGCAGCTCACCGGGGAGCTGTTTTTT; CDR3 protein: CASSPGQLTGELFF; clone size: NA; J gene: TRBJ2-2; V gene: TRBV18; D gene: NA
CDR3 DNA: TGTGCCAGCAGCTTGGGGGGGAAGTCCTACAATGAGCAGTTCTTC; CDR3 protein: CASSLGGKSYNEQFF; clone size: NA; J gene: TRBJ2-1; V gene: TRBV5-6; D gene: NA
CDR3 DNA: TGTGCCAGCAGTTTGTCTGTTTATAGCAATCAGCCCCAGCATTTT; CDR3 protein: CASSLSVYSNQPQHF; clone size: NA; J gene: TRBJ1-5; V gene: TRBV27; D gene: NA
CDR3 DNA: TGCGCCAGCAGCTTGGCGGAACTAGCGAGATTCACAGATACGCAGTATTTT; CDR3 protein: CASSLAELARFTDTQYF; clone size: NA; J gene: TRBJ2-3; V gene: TRBV5-1; D gene: TRBD2
CDR3 DNA: TGCGCCAGCAGTCTTCGACAGGGTCGAGATGAAAAACTGTTTTTT; CDR3 protein: CASSLRQGRDEKLFF; clone size: NA; J gene: TRBJ1-4; V gene: TRBV5-1; D gene: TRBD1
CDR3 DNA: TGTGCCAGTAATAGCGGACGGGGGACCTACGAGCAGTACTTC; CDR3 protein: CASNSGRGTYEQYF; clone size: few; J gene: TRBJ2-7; V gene: TRBV19; D gene: NA
CDR3 DNA: TGTGCTAGCAGCTCCCCTAGACGGTATGGCTACACCTTC; CDR3 protein: CASSSPRRYGYTF; clone size: NA; J gene: TRBJ1-2; V gene: TRBV11-2; D gene: NA
CDR3 DNA: TGTGCCAGCAGTGACGGAAAACTGTTTTTT; CDR3 protein: CASSDGKLFF; clone size: NA; J gene: TRBJ1-4; V gene: TRBV25-1; D gene: NA